Listed here are 30 T cell receptor beta chains from one sample, sequenced in a study of shared clonotypes between healthy human individuals. The repertoire was sequenced with immunoSEQ multiplex PCR; TCRdb's copy has only in-frame clones and lacks some. Of 2 million to 3 million clones listed, roughly 93% are singletons. Sequencing was carried out using naive CD4+ T cells from PBMCs. Documented subset: CD45RA+ positively selected. Every receptor here comes from a man aged 18 to 29 in good health. Some clones in this sample may be carry-over from other donors' samples.

The chain links TRBV19 to TRBJ2-2, with 10 nucleotides matching TRBD1. The germline CDR1 and CDR2 sequences are LNHDA and SQIVND (reference sequence). V shed 4 bases, J shed 1 base, and the junction held 9 bases outside the gene matches. The CDR3 sequence is 18 residues long. The CDR3 spells CASSTGTGEYLNTGELFF. In DNA form, the CDR3 reads TGTGCCAGTAGTACGGGGACAGGGGAATACTTGAACACCGGGGAGCTGTTTTTT.

Of note for this clone: The same CDR3 can be traced to other DNA sequences in this sample. V gene TRBV7-2 combines with J gene TRBJ2-3; 8 bases fit TRBD1. The CDR3 spans 13 residues. The germline V gene has CDR1 SGHTA and CDR2 FQGNSA. Unmatched junction bases numbered 3, after V lost 4 bases and J lost 6 bases. CDR3 DNA: TGTGCCAGCAGCTCTCGGACAGGGGATACGCAGTATTTT. Its protein is CASSSRTGDTQYF. Together with reference TRBV7-2 and TRBJ2-3, the CDR3 gives the full variable domain: GAGVSQSPSNKVTEKGKDVELRCDPISGHTALYWYRQSLGQGLEFLIYFQGNSAPDKSGLPSDRFSAERTGGSVSTLTIQRTQQEDSAVYLCASSSRTGDTQYFGPGTRLTVL.

The V gene is TRBV28, the J gene TRBJ1-3; no definite D call. V was clipped by 5 bases and J by 4 bases, with 15 bases between them. Germline assignment: CDR1 MDHEN and CDR2 SYDVKM. The CDR3 totals 15 residues. CDR3 nucleotides: TGTGCCAGCAGTCCAACAGATCTCGGAGGAAACACCATATATTTT. Amino acids: CASSPTDLGGNTIYF.

As for this clone: The same CDR3 can be traced to other DNA sequences in this sample. The chain uses TRBV5-4 and TRBJ2-1; 11 bases align to TRBD2. There are 15 residues in the CDR3. Trimming took 4 bases from V and 4 from J; bases not matched to a gene: 4. CDR1 SGHNT and CDR2 YYREEE come from the germline V gene (reference sequence). The CDR3 sequence is CASSGGTSGYNEQFF. The CDR3 nucleotides read TGTGCCAGCAGCGGTGGGACTAGCGGTTACAATGAGCAGTTCTTC. Complete variable domain (other parts from reference TRBV5-4 and TRBJ2-1): ETGVTQSPTHLIKTRGQQVTLRCSSQSGHNTVSWYQQALGQGPQFIFQYYREEENGRGNFPPRFSGLQFPNYSSELNVNALELDDSALYLCASSGGTSGYNEQFFGPGTRLTVL.

The chain carries TRBV28 and TRBJ2-2; D gene unclear. CDR3 length: 16 amino acids. The V end was cut by 1 base, the J end by 2 bases, with 11 bases between. CDR1 and CDR2 (germline): MDHEN, SYDVKM. The CDR3 DNA sequence: TGTGCCAGCAGTTTATTGGGCGAAGGCAACACCGGGGAGCTGTTTTTT. This codes for CASSLLGEGNTGELFF.

The chain carries TRBV29-1 and TRBJ1-2; D perhaps matches TRBD1 (6 bases). The CDR3 runs to 10 residues. The germline V gene has CDR1 SQVTM and CDR2 ANQGSEA. V was clipped by 6 bases and J by 8 bases, with 10 bases between them. The CDR3 sequence: CSVTGSGYTF. In DNA, the CDR3 is TGCAGCGTCACAGGGTCCGGCTACACCTTC.

This rearrangement joins TRBV6-1 to TRBJ1-1; 12 bases are a match to TRBD1. The trim removed 8 bases at V and 11 bases at J, leaving 12 bases unmatched. Germline V gene sequence: CDR1 MNHNS, CDR2 SASEGT. This CDR3 is 14 amino acids long. CDR3 sequence (DNA): TGTGCCAGCCGAGGGACAGGGGGCCCCGGGAGTGCTTTCTTT. This gives the protein CASRGTGGPGSAFF.

V gene TRBV6-5 combines with J gene TRBJ1-1; D may be TRBD1 (5 bases). This CDR3 has 15 residues. Germline V lookup: CDR1 MNHEY, CDR2 SVGAGI. V was clipped by 7 bases and J by 0 bases, with 15 bases between them. CDR3 amino acids: CASTSGGALNTEAFF. The CDR3 DNA is TGTGCCAGCACCTCAGGAGGGGCACTGAACACTGAAGCTTTCTTT.

This sequence joins TRBV4-3 and TRBJ1-2, with 8 nucleotides matching TRBD1. Germline V CDR1 and CDR2: LGHNA, YSLEER. This CDR3 is built from 13 residues. V gave up 0 bases and J gave up 7 bases; unmatched junction bases: 1. CDR3 residues: CASSQDRGLGYTF. In nucleotides, the CDR3 is TGCGCCAGCAGCCAAGACAGGGGGCTTGGCTACACCTTC.

This clone is a singleton in its sample. J is TRBJ2-1 and V is TRBV9; D is possibly TRBD2 (5 bases). V was shortened by 0 bases and J by 9 bases, with 16 bases between the two germline ends. Germline assignment: CDR1 SGDLS and CDR2 YYNGEE. The CDR3 is 15 residues long. The CDR3 region has the DNA TGTGCCAGCAGCGTAGAATTAGCGTTAGGGCCTGAGCAGTTCTTC. Translating gives CASSVELALGPEQFF.

Worth noting for this clone: The identical CDR3 is also encoded by other nucleotide sequences in the sample. The gene calls are TRBV28 and TRBJ2-1; no firm D call. The CDR3 spans 11 residues. Trimming left V 2 bases short and J 6 bases short, with 2 bases between. Germline CDR1 and CDR2: MDHEN and SYDVKM. The CDR3 reads CASSLRNEQFF. The CDR3 nucleotides read TGTGCCAGCAGTTTACGCAATGAGCAGTTCTTC.

V is TRBV15 and J is TRBJ2-7, with 9 bases aligning to TRBD1. The germline CDR1 and CDR2 sequences are LNHNV and YYDKDF (reference sequence). The CDR3 loop spans 16 amino acids. J was trimmed by 3 bases and V by 5 bases; bases with no gene match: 11. CDR3: CATSARTGEIYYEQYF. CDR3 bases: TGTGCCACCAGCGCACGGACAGGGGAGATATACTACGAGCAGTACTTC.

The chain links TRBV6-5 to TRBJ1-5, with TRBD1 as a possible D gene (6 bases). The V gene's germline CDR1 is MNHEY and CDR2 SVGAGI. Trimming removed 6 bases from V and 5 bases from J, with 14 bases in between. The CDR3 loop spans 14 amino acids. The CDR3 spells CASSSGEGYQPQHF. In DNA, the CDR3 is TGTGCCAGCAGCTCAGGGGAGGGCTATCAGCCCCAGCATTTT.

This clone appeared a few times. V usage is TRBV6-5 and J usage is TRBJ1-1; D remains ambiguous. Trimming removed 7 bases from V and 8 bases from J, with 14 bases in between. The CDR3 runs 12 residues. Germline assignment: CDR1 MNHEY and CDR2 SVGAGI. CDR3 DNA: TGTGCCAGCAAGAGTAGTCGCCTCGAAGCTTTCTTT. Translating it yields CASKSSRLEAFF.

The J gene is TRBJ2-1, the V gene TRBV25-1; 9 nucleotides align to TRBD2. The CDR3 loop spans 15 amino acids. J lost 3 bases, V lost 6 bases, and 6 bases had no gene match. Germline CDR1 MGHDK, CDR2 SYGVNS. The CDR3 reads CASSLRLAVYNEQFF. Here the CDR3 DNA reads TGTGCCAGCAGCTTACGACTAGCGGTCTACAATGAGCAGTTCTTC.

This chain connects TRBV7-9 to TRBJ2-1, with a tentative D call TRBD1 (5 bases). Trimming shortened V by 4 bases and J by 2 bases, and 15 bases separated the two germline ends. Germline V gene sequence: CDR1 SEHNR, CDR2 FQNEAQ (reference sequence). This CDR3 has 16 amino acids. The CDR3 DNA follows: TGTGCCAGCAGCTCCTTGACAGCCACCACCTACAATGAGCAGTTCTTC. Translating it yields CASSSLTATTYNEQFF. Full variable domain (remainder filled in from reference TRBV7-9 and TRBJ2-1): DTGVSQNPRHKITKRGQNVTFRCDPISEHNRLYWYRQTLGQGPEFLTYFQNEAQLEKSRLLSDRFSAERPKGSFSTLEIQRTEQGDSAMYLCASSSLTATTYNEQFFGPGTRLTVL.

This sequence joins TRBV11-2 and TRBJ2-7; no definite D call. V was clipped by 3 bases and J by 1 base, with 10 bases between them. The CDR3 spans 14 residues. In germline, CDR1 is SGHAT, CDR2 FQNNGV. This CDR3 reads CASSFLGPSYEQYF. CDR3 nucleotides: TGTGCCAGCAGCTTCCTCGGGCCTTCCTACGAGCAGTACTTC.

This chain uses TRBV4-3 with TRBJ2-2, with 7 positions matching TRBD2. CDR3 length equals 16 residues. After removal of 2 bases from V and 10 bases from J, the junction contained 13 bases not matched to a gene. Germline-derived CDR1 and CDR2 are LGHNA and YSLEER. CDR3 in DNA: TGCGCCAGCAGCCAATTTTCGCACCGGGGACTATCGGAGCTGTTTTTT. Protein product: CASSQFSHRGLSELFF.

This clone showed up just once. The sample holds other DNA sequences that translate to the same CDR3. The chain uses TRBV28 and TRBJ1-2; TRBD1 aligns across 7 bases. Unmatched junction bases numbered 5, after V lost 4 bases and J lost 0 bases. Germline V gene data show CDR1 as MDHEN and CDR2 as SYDVKM. This CDR3 has 15 residues. The CDR3 DNA follows: TGTGCCAGCAGTTCCACCGGGACAGCTAACTATGGCTACACCTTC. Protein product: CASSSTGTANYGYTF.

V is TRBV9 and J is TRBJ2-7; tentatively, D is TRBD1 or TRBD2 (5 bases each). Germline lookup yields CDR1 SGDLS and CDR2 YYNGEE. The germline V and J ends were trimmed by 0 bases and 2 bases, with 12 bases remaining between them. The CDR3 runs 15 residues. Here the CDR3 DNA reads TGTGCCAGCAGCGTAGATCCCAGGGACGCCTACGAGCAGTACTTC. Translation: CASSVDPRDAYEQYF.

This clone was detected only once. The chain combines TRBV27 with TRBJ2-2, with 7 positions matching TRBD1. The CDR3 length is 16 residues. The germline gives CDR1 MNHEY, CDR2 SMNVEV (reference sequence). V trimming: 5 bases; J trimming: 5 bases; junction bases outside the gene matches: 11. Written as DNA, the CDR3 is TGTGCCAGCAGTCTGATAGACAGGGTTACGACCGGGGAGCTGTTTTTT. This codes for CASSLIDRVTTGELFF.

This clone was detected once. The chain has TRBV29-1 and TRBJ1-4, with D uncertain. Germline CDR1 reads SQVTM; CDR2 reads ANQGSEA. This CDR3 contains 13 residues. With 5 bases removed from V and 8 bases from J, the gap between germline ends came to 15 bases. CDR3 amino acids: CSVRGRQVEKLFF. The CDR3 coding sequence is TGCAGCGTTCGCGGGAGACAAGTAGAAAAACTGTTTTTT.

This clone was counted once. The chain links TRBV5-4 to TRBJ2-1; 8 positions match TRBD2. Germline V gene data show CDR1 as SGHNT and CDR2 as YYREEE (reference sequence). V lost 6 bases and J lost 4; bases outside the gene matches: 9. The CDR3 is 15 residues long. CDR3 amino acids: CASNYGLAGYNEQFF. The CDR3 region has the DNA TGTGCCAGCAATTATGGCCTAGCGGGTTACAATGAGCAGTTCTTC. The entire variable domain, with the rest obtained from reference TRBV5-4 and TRBJ2-1, is as follows: ETGVTQSPTHLIKTRGQQVTLRCSSQSGHNTVSWYQQALGQGPQFIFQYYREEENGRGNFPPRFSGLQFPNYSSELNVNALELDDSALYLCASNYGLAGYNEQFFGPGTRLTVL.

The genes are TRBV4-1 and TRBJ2-7; 9 bases match TRBD1. Looked up from germline, CDR1 is MGHRA and CDR2 is YSYEKL. This CDR3 comprises 17 residues. Trimming at V came to 4 bases and at J to 3 bases, leaving 13 bases not matched to a gene. CDR3 in amino acids: CASSLPPTGQGGYEQYF. The CDR3 nucleotides read TGCGCCAGCAGCCTACCCCCTACGGGACAGGGAGGCTACGAGCAGTACTTC.

This clone was observed a single time. The chain combines TRBV27 with TRBJ1-2; possibly TRBD1 for D (6 bases). Germline-derived CDR1 and CDR2 are MNHEY and SMNVEV (reference sequence). There are 13 residues in the CDR3. Trimming pared 6 bases from V and 4 bases from J, leaving 12 bases between. CDR3 sequence (DNA): TGTGCCAGCAGACGGGGGGCTAGCTATGGCTACACCTTC. Protein product: CASRRGASYGYTF.

Worth noting for this clone: In the same sample, other DNA sequences code for this CDR3. This chain links TRBV19 with TRBJ1-3; D call uncertain. Germline V gene data show CDR1 as LNHDA and CDR2 as SQIVND (reference sequence). Trimming stripped 4 bases from V and 3 bases from J, with 4 bases between. CDR3 length: 12 residues. The chain's CDR3 is CASSTSGNTIYF. In DNA form, the CDR3 reads TGTGCCAGTAGTACCAGTGGAAACACCATATATTTT.

Comment on this clone: This CDR3 is also generated by other DNA sequences in the sample. This sequence joins TRBV18 and TRBJ2-7; a possible D gene is TRBD1 (5 bases). Trimming shortened V by 6 bases and J by 4 bases, and 10 bases separated the two germline ends. The CDR3 is 12 residues long. Germline V CDR1 and CDR2: KGHSH, LQKENI. The CDR3: CASSQGVYEQYF. CDR3 coding DNA: TGTGCCAGCTCCCAAGGGGTGTACGAGCAGTACTTC.

This chain connects TRBV5-4 to TRBJ1-4, with 11 positions matching TRBD1. CDR3 length equals 15 residues. V gave up 4 bases and J gave up 7 bases; unmatched junction bases: 6. The germline V gene encodes CDR1 SGHNT and CDR2 YYREEE (reference sequence). CDR3 in amino acids: CASSKDRGLGEKLFF. The CDR3 nucleotides read TGTGCCAGCAGCAAGGACAGGGGGCTTGGTGAAAAACTGTTTTTT.

In DNA, the CDR3 is TGTGCCAGCAGCCGGAGGGGGGTAGGCACTGAAGCTTTCTTT. Its protein product is CASSRRGVGTEAFF. The chain employs TRBV5-6 and TRBJ1-1; a weak D match, TRBD1 (6 bases). The CDR3 spans 14 residues. Germline CDR1 is SGHDT and CDR2 is YYEEEE. V was trimmed by 4 bases and J by 4 bases, leaving 14 bases between them.

This clone was seen a handful of times. The chain couples TRBV19 to TRBJ1-5; D gene unclear. With 2 bases removed from V and 7 bases from J, the gap between germline ends came to 12 bases. This CDR3 has 14 residues. Germline values: CDR1 LNHDA, CDR2 SQIVND (reference sequence). The CDR3 DNA follows: TGTGCCAGTAGTATACGAAATCGAGGGCAGCCCCAGCATTTT. It translates to CASSIRNRGQPQHF.